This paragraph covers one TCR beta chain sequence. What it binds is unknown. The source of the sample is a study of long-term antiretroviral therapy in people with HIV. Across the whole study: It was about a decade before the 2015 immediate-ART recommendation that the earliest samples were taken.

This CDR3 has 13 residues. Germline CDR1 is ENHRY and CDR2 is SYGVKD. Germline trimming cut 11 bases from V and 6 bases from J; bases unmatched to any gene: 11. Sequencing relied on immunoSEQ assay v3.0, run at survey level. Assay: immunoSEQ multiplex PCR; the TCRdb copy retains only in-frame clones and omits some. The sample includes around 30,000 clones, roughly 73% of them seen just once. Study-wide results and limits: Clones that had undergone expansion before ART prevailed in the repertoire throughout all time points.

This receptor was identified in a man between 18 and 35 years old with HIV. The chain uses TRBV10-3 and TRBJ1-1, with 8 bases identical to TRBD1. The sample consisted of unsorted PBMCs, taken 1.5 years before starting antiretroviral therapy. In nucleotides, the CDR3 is TGTGCCTCTAAGACGCAGGGGGCCCCTGAAGCTTTCTTT. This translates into CASKTQGAPEAFF.